This T cell receptor beta chain was sequenced in a study of blood T cell repertoires in COVID-19. About the research overall: There were acute and convalescent COVID-19 samples, and they came from the United States, Italy and Spain. Nucleic acid was either cDNA or gDNA, and it came from T cells, B-cell-depleted T cells, or PBMCs.

Authors' analysis steps: From reference gene primer amplification, estimates of nucleated cell counts were derived. TCRdb keeps only in-frame clones here, not all; method: immunoSEQ multiplex PCR. V, J and clone size are taken as reported in that table, and D and trimming were inferred from the DNA itself. The sample holds roughly 360,000 clones, 70% to 85% seen once. Trimming pared 3 bases from V and 4 bases from J, leaving 9 bases between. The CDR3 totals 13 residues. Germline V gene data show CDR1 as LGHDT and CDR2 as YNNKEL (reference sequence). The sample consisted of peripheral blood. The chain is built from TRBV3-1 (or the pseudogene TRBV3-2) and TRBJ1-1; D unresolved. This TCR derives from a human donor with acute or convalescent COVID-19. The donor label of this sample is uncertain. CDR3 nucleotides: TGTGCCAGCAGCCAGGCGACGGGCACTGAAGCTTTCTTT. It codes for CASSQATGTEAFF.